This passage covers 11 T cell receptor beta chains from one sample sequenced in a study of cytomegalovirus exposure and HLA in healthy donors. The PCR had 60 Vbeta and 13 Jbeta primers. Here immunoSEQ multiplex PCR was the method, and the copy in TCRdb shows in-frame clones only, minus some. Its listing shows 180,000 or so clones. The material sequenced was PBMCs. These TCRs come from a woman younger than 35 in good health and CMV-seropositive.

The chain uses TRBV4-2 and TRBJ2-3; the match to TRBD2 covers 9 bases. Germline V CDR1 and CDR2: LGHNA, YNFKEQ. This CDR3 region has 17 residues. V gave up 3 bases and J gave up 1 base; unmatched junction bases: 8. DNA for the CDR3: TGTGCCAGCAGCCAGACGATAGCGGGAGAGGGCACAGATACGCAGTATTTT. This encodes CASSQTIAGEGTDTQYF.

V is TRBV7-2 and J is TRBJ2-2; no clear D gene. This CDR3 region has 13 residues. CDR1 is SGHTA, CDR2 FQGNSA, per germline. Deletions cut 2 bases from V and 1 base from J, with 2 bases between. This CDR3 is CASSLLNTGELFF. As DNA, the CDR3 is TGTGCCAGCAGCTTACTGAACACCGGGGAGCTGTTTTTT.

The chain is built from TRBV5-1 and TRBJ2-1; D not certain. Germline V gene lookup returns CDR1 SGHRS and CDR2 YFSETQ. This CDR3 is built from 15 residues. Trimming took 0 bases from V and 0 from J, leaving 7 bases between them. The CDR3 protein is CASSLVASSYNEQFF. DNA for the CDR3: TGCGCCAGCAGCTTGGTCGCCAGCTCCTACAATGAGCAGTTCTTC.

This chain joins TRBV15 and TRBJ1-3, with D unclear. CDR1 and CDR2 from the germline V gene are LNHNV and YYDKDF (reference sequence). The CDR3 spans 15 residues. V lost 5 bases to trimming and J lost 8 bases, with 19 bases between them. For the CDR3, the DNA is TGTGCCACCAGCCGGGGAGTGGCAGCCGGGGACACCATATATTTT. This encodes CATSRGVAAGDTIYF. The entire variable domain, with the rest obtained from reference TRBV15 and TRBJ1-3, is as follows: DAMVIQNPRYQVTQFGKPVTLSCSQTLNHNVMYWYQQKSSQAPKLLFHYYDKDFNNEADTPDNFQSRRPNTSFCFLDIRSPGLGDTAMYLCATSRGVAAGDTIYFGEGSWLTVV.

J is TRBJ1-3 and V is TRBV4-2; possible D gene TRBD1, 5 bases. The CDR3 has 18 amino acids. The germline V and J ends were trimmed by 0 bases and 0 bases, with 15 bases remaining between them. Germline loops: CDR1 LGHNA, CDR2 YNFKEQ. In nucleotides, the CDR3 is TGTGCCAGCAGCCAAGAAGGTATAGGGGCCAGCTCTGGAAACACCATATATTTT. Translation: CASSQEGIGASSGNTIYF.

The CDR3, as DNA: TGCGCCAGCAGCTGGGGACAGGGGAATGCAGATACGCAGTATTTT. Encoded protein: CASSWGQGNADTQYF. This rearrangement joins TRBV5-1 to TRBJ2-3; 10 positions agree with TRBD1. Per germline, CDR1 SGHRS and CDR2 YFSETQ. The length of the CDR3 is 15 residues. The V gene end was trimmed by 3 bases and the J gene end by 4 bases; junction bases not matched to a gene: 5. Based on the CDR3 plus reference TRBV5-1 and TRBJ2-3, the full variable domain is KAGVTQTPRYLIKTRGQQVTLSCSPISGHRSVSWYQQTPGQGLQFLFEYFSETQRNKGNFPGRFSGRQFSNSRSEMNVSTLELGDSALYLCASSWGQGNADTQYFGPGTRLTVL.

The chain has TRBV5-5 and TRBJ2-5; TRBD2 matches at 10 bases. After removal of 0 bases from V and 4 bases from J, the junction contained 3 bases not matched to a gene. CDR3 length: 15 residues. CDR1 and CDR2 from the germline V gene are SGHKS and YYEKEE (reference sequence). CDR3 loop: CASSLAPSGGETQYF. CDR3 bases: TGTGCCAGCAGCTTGGCGCCTAGCGGGGGAGAGACCCAGTACTTC. The full variable domain, its missing parts supplied by reference TRBV5-5 and TRBJ2-5, is DAGVTQSPTHLIKTRGQQVTLRCSPISGHKSVSWYQQVLGQGPQFIFQYYEKEERGRGNFPDRFSARQFPNYSSELNVNALLLGDSALYLCASSLAPSGGETQYFGPGTRLLVL.

This chain uses TRBV11-3 with TRBJ1-2; D possibly corresponds to TRBD1 (6 bases). The germline CDR1 and CDR2 sequences are SGHNT and YENEEA. V lost 0 bases and J lost 8, with 10 bases in between. The CDR3 spans 13 residues. The CDR3 sequence: CASSLEQGVGYTF. The CDR3 nucleotides are TGTGCCAGCAGCTTAGAACAGGGCGTCGGCTACACCTTC.

V is TRBV28 and J is TRBJ1-4, with D possibly being TRBD1 (5 bases). Trimming took 8 bases from V and 7 from J, leaving 17 bases between them. This CDR3 comprises 14 residues. The germline CDR1 and CDR2 sequences are MDHEN and SYDVKM. The CDR3 reads CASYPGQGIEKLFF. In nucleotides, the CDR3 is TGTGCCAGCTATCCTGGTCAGGGCATTGAAAAACTGTTTTTT.

The chain is built from TRBV2 and TRBJ1-1, with 11 nucleotides matching TRBD1. Trimming at V came to 6 bases and at J to 4 bases, leaving 4 bases not matched to a gene. This CDR3 region has 14 residues. Per the germline V gene, CDR1 is SNHLY and CDR2 is FYNNEI. The DNA for the CDR3 is TGTGCCAGCAGGGGGACAGGGGGAGCCACTGAAGCTTTCTTT. The encoded protein is CASRGTGGATEAFF.

The V call is TRBV7-8, the J call TRBJ2-2; TRBD2 is a possible D gene (7 bases). Per germline, CDR1 SGHVS and CDR2 FQNEAQ. Trimming pared 2 bases from V and 6 bases from J, leaving 13 bases between. The CDR3 sequence is 15 residues long. CDR3 loop: CASSLRGGTAGELFF. DNA for the CDR3: TGTGCCAGCAGCTTAAGGGGGGGGACCGCCGGGGAGCTGTTTTTT.